What follows are 3 T cell receptor delta chains derived from one specimen sequenced in a study of Vδ1+ human thymocytes. Overall study results and limits: Highly polyclonal TRG and TRD repertoires with Gaussian CDR3 length distributions appeared in thymus.

RNA was extracted from the cells and then reverse transcribed. Multiplex PCR used pooled V-gene forward primers and a constant-region reverse primer to amplify CDR3s. TCRdb re-called clones from the multiplex PCR reads using CATT. Of about 75,000 delta-chain clones listed, around 34% were seen once; the top ten hold under 0.3%. These TCRs' antigens remain unknown. Sequenced material: Vdelta1+ gamma-delta thymocytes from the thymus. Regarding subset: FACS-sorted CD3+ TCRalphabeta- TCRVdelta1+ TCRVdelta2- thymocytes. The receptors here all came from a boy in the first two years of life who had congenital heart surgery.

This clone came up a few times. The chain employs TRDV1 and TRDJ1, with 11 bases aligning to TRDD3. CDR3 length: 19 residues. V lost 2 bases, J lost 3 bases, and 14 bases stayed unmatched. Per germline, CDR1 TSWWSYY and CDR2 QGS. CDR3 residues: CALGEKWALLGDTPDKLIF. The CDR3 DNA is TGTGCTCTTGGGGAAAAATGGGCCCTCCTGGGGGATACCCCCGATAAACTCATCTTT.

This clone showed up just a few times. The rearrangement links TRDV1 to TRDJ1; maybe TRDD2 (5 bases). The V gene lost 1 base and the J gene lost 0 bases, with 21 bases spanning the gap. Germline loops: CDR1 TSWWSYY, CDR2 QGS. This CDR3 has 19 amino acids. CDR3 loop: CALGERLPPLAFYTDKLIF. The CDR3 DNA reads as TGTGCTCTTGGGGAACGTCTCCCCCCGCTGGCCTTCTACACCGATAAACTCATCTTT.

This clone came up once. The sample has other DNA sequences that encode this CDR3 too. J is TRDJ1 and V is TRDV1; 7 bases map to TRDD3. Germline CDR1 and CDR2: TSWWSYY and QGS. This CDR3 region has 22 residues. The trim removed 4 bases at V and 0 bases at J, leaving 26 bases unmatched. The CDR3 region has the DNA TGTGCTCTTGGGGTCCTCCCGGAACGCTCTACTGGGGTCAATTTGTACACCGATAAACTCATCTTT. Protein sequence: CALGVLPERSTGVNLYTDKLIF.